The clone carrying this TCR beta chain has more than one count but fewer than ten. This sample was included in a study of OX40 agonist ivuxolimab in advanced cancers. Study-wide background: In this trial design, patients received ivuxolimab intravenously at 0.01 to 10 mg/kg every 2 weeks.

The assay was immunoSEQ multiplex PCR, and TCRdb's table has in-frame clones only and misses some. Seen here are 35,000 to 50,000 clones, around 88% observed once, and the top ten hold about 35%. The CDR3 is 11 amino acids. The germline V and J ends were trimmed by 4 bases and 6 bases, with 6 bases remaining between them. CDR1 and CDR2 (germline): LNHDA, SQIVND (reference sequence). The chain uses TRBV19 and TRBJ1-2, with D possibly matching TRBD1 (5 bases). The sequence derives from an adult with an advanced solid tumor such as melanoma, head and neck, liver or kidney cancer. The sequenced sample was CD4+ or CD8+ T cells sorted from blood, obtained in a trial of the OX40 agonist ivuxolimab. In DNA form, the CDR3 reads TGTGCCAGTAGTAGAGGGGATGGCTACACCTTC. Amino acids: CASSRGDGYTF.